Given below is one TCR beta chain in context. The read ends 3 residues early relative to the CDR3; the germline J gene fills the gap. The data derive from a study of T cells in women clearing cervical HPV infection. V was pared by 3 bases and J by 6 bases, with 12 bases between. The CDR3 totals 13 residues. CDR1 is SEHNR, CDR2 FQNEAQ, per germline (reference sequence). The table came from immunoSEQ multiplex PCR; TCRdb's copy has only in-frame clones and leaves some out. The sample features tens of thousands of clones, with approximately 9.8% in its top ten. The sequenced sample was blood buffy coat. The receptor was isolated from a woman between 18 and 70 years old with a cervical HPV16 infection that either progressed to CIN3+ or cleared (not recorded which). This chain links TRBV7-9 with TRBJ2-7, with D possibly being TRBD1 (6 bases). The covered CDR3 bases are TGTGCCAGCAGCTTTACAGGGATGGGCGAG. Translation gives CASSFTGMGE. In full, the CDR3 reads CASSFTGMGEQYF.